This TCR beta chain was documented in a study of T cell responses to AZD1222 COVID-19 vaccine. In germline, CDR1 is MRHNA, CDR2 SNTAGT. The CDR3 length is 13 residues. The V end was cut by 6 bases, the J end by 4 bases, with 12 bases between. Profiling relied on immunoSEQ multiplex PCR, and the TCRdb table lists in-frame clones only, not all of them. This sample has 55,000 to 65,000 clones, with 89% found just once. The chain is built from TRBV6-4 and TRBJ1-2, with TRBD1 as a possible D gene (6 bases). The receptor's source is an adult who received the AZD1222 COVID-19 vaccine. Sample: peripheral blood, taken 28 days after the second AZD1222 dose. CDR3 nucleotides: TGTGCCAGCAGCGGGACATGGGGCTATGGCTACACCTTC. This gives the protein CASSGTWGYGYTF.